This TCR beta chain is from a study of patients and donors after allogeneic stem cell transplantation. Germline V gene data show CDR1 as SNHLY and CDR2 as FYNNEI. This CDR3 spans 15 amino acids. After removal of 8 bases from V and 2 bases from J, the junction contained 6 bases not matched to a gene. This clonotype showed up just a few times. TCRdb passed the RT-PCR reads through MiXCR, listing each CDR3 protein once. The sample lists roughly 880,000 distinct CDR3 sequences, more than 15% occurring once. This TCR was sampled from a human donor who was either an allogeneic HSCT recipient or a stem cell or donor lymphocyte infusion donor (not recorded which). It is not recorded whose cells these are; they may come from a transplant donor. The chain has TRBV2 and TRBJ1-1; 12 nucleotides match TRBD1. Sample: blood, either unsorted or a sorted T cell fraction (not recorded which). The CDR3 bases are TGTGCCAGCCGGGACAGGGGGCGAGGAAACACTGAAGCTTTCTTT. Its translation: CASRDRGRGNTEAFF.